Below, one T cell receptor (beta chain) is given with its context. The data are from a study of blood T cell repertoires in COVID-19. CDR1 is SNHLY, CDR2 FYNNEI, per germline. V lost 6 bases and J lost 11, with 16 bases in between. The CDR3 loop spans 12 amino acids. The authors' processing: Amplification from reference gene primers served as the basis for estimated nucleated cell counts. The method was immunoSEQ multiplex PCR; TCRdb's version includes in-frame clones alone and lacks a portion of them. D and trimming come from the DNA, and the V and J calls and clone size come from that table. Counted here are over 300,000 clones, 75% to 90% occurring once; the ten biggest clones make up roughly 2%. Study members were between roughly 18 and 89 years old and lived in over 20 US regions. Participant-reported clinical history was the basis for cohort assignment.

The chain is built from TRBV2 and TRBJ1-1; D remains ambiguous. This sequence originates from a man aged 25 to 40 who had recovered from COVID-19. Sequenced: PBMCs or T cells enriched from blood (not recorded which). CDR3 sequence: CASRLSTPVAFF. DNA of the CDR3: TGTGCCAGCAGGCTTTCCACCCCGGTGGCTTTCTTT.